What follows are 32 T cell receptor beta chains derived from one specimen sequenced in a study of shared clonotypes between healthy human individuals. Some clones are missing from TCRdb's copy, which holds only in-frame ones; the method was immunoSEQ multiplex PCR. The table records 1,500,000 or so clones, roughly 96% of them present only once. The sequenced sample consisted of naive CD4+ T cells sorted from blood. Specified subset: CD45RA+ positively selected. The origin of the receptors is a young man in good health.

A note on this clone: At one end the junction does not follow the germline gene, possibly because of a read error. The chain has TRBV5-1 and TRBJ1-2; possible D gene TRBD1, 5 bases. This CDR3 comprises 14 residues. CDR1 and CDR2 (germline): SGHRS, YFSETQ. CDR3 amino acids: CASSLVPGGSEFPF. CDR3 nucleotides: TGCGCCAGCAGCTTGGTTCCCGGGGGGTCCGAGTTTCCCTTC.

This clone was seen a single time. The gene calls are TRBV1 and TRBJ2-7. TRBV1 is a listed pseudogene. The CDR3 loop spans 19 amino acids. Here the CDR3 reads CTSSQDLQIFIGSRYEQYF. DNA of the CDR3: TGCACCAGCAGCCAAGATCTACAGATTTTCATCGGGTCCCGCTACGAGCAGTACTTC.

The chain links TRBV7-8 to TRBJ2-7; no clear D gene. Germline V CDR1 and CDR2: SGHVS, FQNEAQ. The ends were cut back, 1 base at V and 6 bases at J, with 13 bases in the middle. This CDR3 comprises 14 residues. The CDR3: CASSLEQPRAEQYF. CDR3 bases: TGTGCCAGCAGCTTAGAACAGCCCCGGGCCGAGCAGTACTTC.

The chain employs TRBV5-4 and TRBJ2-5; 10 nucleotides agree with TRBD1. TRBJ2-7 matches the DNA end more closely, so the J call is doubtful. The CDR3 totals 15 residues. CDR1 is SGHNT and CDR2 is YYREEE in the germline V gene (reference sequence). The CDR3 loop is CASSLAGTGVHEQYF. In DNA form, the CDR3 reads TGTGCCAGCAGCTTGGCAGGGACAGGGGTTCACGAGCAGTACTTC.

Concerning this clone: The same CDR3 arises from other DNA sequences in this sample as well. The genes are TRBV9 and TRBJ2-3, with D unclear. CDR1 is SGDLS, CDR2 YYNGEE, per germline. Trimming shortened V by 3 bases and J by 0 bases, and 11 bases separated the two germline ends. This CDR3 has 15 residues. The CDR3 nucleotides are TGTGCCAGCAGCGCGTTAGGTGCTAGCACAGATACGCAGTATTTT. It encodes CASSALGASTDTQYF. The full variable domain, completed using reference TRBV9 and TRBJ2-3, is DSGVTQTPKHLITATGQRVTLRCSPRSGDLSVYWYQQSLDQGLQFLIQYYNGEERAKGNILERFSAQQFPDLHSELNLSSLELGDSALYFCASSALGASTDTQYFGPGTRLTVL.

The gene calls are TRBV27 and TRBJ2-1; 9 nucleotides align to TRBD2. Looked up from germline, CDR1 is MNHEY and CDR2 is SMNVEV (reference sequence). Trimming cost V 1 base and J 3 bases; bases outside gene matches: 7. CDR3 size: 17 residues. CDR3 loop: CASSLFALAGDYNEQFF. The CDR3 region has the DNA TGTGCCAGCAGTTTATTCGCCTTAGCGGGAGACTACAATGAGCAGTTCTTC.

The chain is built from TRBV5-1 and TRBJ2-1, with TRBD2 matching 7 bases. CDR1 is SGHRS and CDR2 is YFSETQ in the germline V gene. With V trimmed by 5 bases and J by 0 bases, 14 bases remained unmatched. CDR3 size: 18 residues. The CDR3 sequence: CASRGVGSSGSSYNEQFF. In DNA form, the CDR3 reads TGCGCCAGCAGGGGGGTGGGGTCTAGCGGCAGCTCCTACAATGAGCAGTTCTTC. Full variable domain (rest looked up from reference TRBV5-1 and TRBJ2-1): KAGVTQTPRYLIKTRGQQVTLSCSPISGHRSVSWYQQTPGQGLQFLFEYFSETQRNKGNFPGRFSGRQFSNSRSEMNVSTLELGDSALYLCASRGVGSSGSSYNEQFFGPGTRLTVL.

This chain joins TRBV7-2 and TRBJ2-1, with D possibly TRBD2 on 5 matching bases. The CDR3 contains 14 residues. The ends were cut back, 2 bases at V and 4 bases at J, with 9 bases in the middle. Germline values: CDR1 SGHTA, CDR2 FQGNSA. CDR3 loop: CASSLQADYNEQFF. The DNA of the CDR3 is TGTGCCAGCAGCTTACAAGCGGATTACAATGAGCAGTTCTTC.

CDR3 residues: CASTWGVTNYGYTF. CDR3 sequence (DNA): TGTGCCAGCACCTGGGGTGTAACTAACTATGGCTACACCTTC. This sequence joins TRBV28 and TRBJ1-2, with D hard to call. Trimming left V 7 bases short and J 0 bases short, with 12 bases between. Germline CDR1 reads MDHEN; CDR2 reads SYDVKM. The length of the CDR3 is 14 residues.

About this clone: One end of the junction fails to match germline, which may point to a read error. The rearrangement links TRBV5-1 to TRBJ2-7; 8 bases are shared with TRBD2. The CDR3 runs 16 residues. CDR1 SGHRS and CDR2 YFSETQ come from the germline V gene. The CDR3 coding sequence is TGCGCCAGCACCTTGCATGGAGCGGGGGTTTCCTACGAGCAGTACTTC. This sequence encodes CASTLHGAGVSYEQYF.

The chain couples TRBV18 to TRBJ2-7; unclear D gene. Germline V gene sequence: CDR1 KGHSH, CDR2 LQKENI. V was cut by 2 bases and J by 0 bases, with 17 bases left in between. This CDR3 comprises 17 residues. In DNA form, the CDR3 reads TGTGCCAGCTCACCAGCCAAGGGCGGAACCTCCTCCTACGAGCAGTACTTC. Translated: CASSPAKGGTSSYEQYF. Full variable domain (remainder filled in from reference TRBV18 and TRBJ2-7): NAGVMQNPRHLVRRRGQEARLRCSPMKGHSHVYWYRQLPEEGLKFMVYLQKENIIDESGMPKERFSAEFPKEGPSILRIQQVVRGDSAAYFCASSPAKGGTSSYEQYFGPGTRLTVT.

The chain links TRBV30 to TRBJ2-5, with 7 bases that match TRBD1. CDR1 is GTSNPN and CDR2 is SVGIG in the germline V gene (reference sequence). This CDR3 spans 16 amino acids. Germline trimming cut 7 bases from V and 5 bases from J; bases unmatched to any gene: 19. In DNA, the CDR3 is TGTGCCTTCCTCAAATGGACAGGTCAGGGACGGGAGACCCAGTACTTC. This encodes CAFLKWTGQGRETQYF.

V and J are TRBV9 and TRBJ2-1, with 9 positions matching TRBD2. Losses at the gene ends were 4 bases for V and 6 bases for J; bases not matched to a gene: 8. The CDR3 runs 15 residues. CDR1 is SGDLS, CDR2 YYNGEE, per germline. DNA for the CDR3: TGTGCCAGCAGCACCGGACTAGCGACTTTCAATGAGCAGTTCTTC. Encoded protein: CASSTGLATFNEQFF. The full variable domain, rest sourced from reference TRBV9 and TRBJ2-1, is DSGVTQTPKHLITATGQRVTLRCSPRSGDLSVYWYQQSLDQGLQFLIQYYNGEERAKGNILERFSAQQFPDLHSELNLSSLELGDSALYFCASSTGLATFNEQFFGPGTRLTVL.

Remarks on this clone: Additional DNA sequences in this sample encode the identical CDR3. This chain joins TRBV4-1 and TRBJ2-5, with no clear D. Germline values: CDR1 MGHRA, CDR2 YSYEKL. CDR3 length equals 14 residues. V was clipped by 0 bases and J by 3 bases, with 8 bases between them. CDR3 bases: TGCGCCAGCAGCCAAGATCCCGGTGAAGAGACCCAGTACTTC. This gives the protein CASSQDPGEETQYF.

This clone was seen a handful of times. This sequence joins TRBV30 and TRBJ2-2; D gene ambiguous. The V end lost 0 bases, the J end lost 5 bases, and 13 bases lay between the germline ends. Germline CDR1 reads GTSNPN; CDR2 reads SVGIG (reference sequence). The CDR3 length is 15 residues. Written as DNA, the CDR3 is TGTGCCTGGAGTGTCTTGGGTCTGCGGACCGGGGAGCTGTTTTTT. Amino acid sequence: CAWSVLGLRTGELFF.

This clone was found once. V and J are TRBV25-1 and TRBJ1-2; no firm D call. Germline loops: CDR1 MGHDK, CDR2 SYGVNS. This CDR3 region has 15 residues. Trimming cost V 6 bases and J 7 bases, with 21 bases left between them. The CDR3 region is CASSTTNGEGGGYTF. CDR3 nucleotide sequence: TGTGCCAGCAGCACAACGAATGGAGAAGGTGGTGGCTACACCTTC.

The chain has TRBV6-5 and TRBJ1-1; D unclear. The V end lost 2 bases, the J end lost 7 bases, and 11 bases lay between the germline ends. Germline assignment: CDR1 MNHEY and CDR2 SVGAGI. The length of the CDR3 is 13 residues. The CDR3 nucleotides read TGTGCCAGCAGTTACCCCGGCAGAGTTGAAGCTTTCTTT. Protein product: CASSYPGRVEAFF.

With respect to this clone: The same CDR3 also results from other DNA sequences found in this sample. The gene calls are TRBV7-9 and TRBJ2-1; 8 nucleotides line up with TRBD1. Germline assignment: CDR1 SEHNR and CDR2 FQNEAQ (reference sequence). The V segment lost 1 base and the J segment 5 bases; nucleotides outside the gene matches: 4. This CDR3 spans 15 amino acids. As DNA, the CDR3 is TGTGCCAGCAGCTTAGTAACAGGGGGAAACAATGAGCAGTTCTTC. Encoded protein: CASSLVTGGNNEQFF.

The chain carries TRBV5-1 and TRBJ1-3; tentatively, D is TRBD1 (6 bases). Germline values: CDR1 SGHRS, CDR2 YFSETQ. Between the trimmed V and J ends, which lost 1 base and 4 bases, there was a span of 9 bases. CDR3 length: 14 residues. The CDR3 nucleotides are TGCGCCAGCAGCTTGAAGGGGGTCGGAAACACCATATATTTT. Residues: CASSLKGVGNTIYF.

The rearrangement joins TRBV14 to TRBJ2-5; D is uncertain. Looked up from germline, CDR1 is SGHDN and CDR2 is FVKESK. CDR3 size: 15 residues. The germline V and J ends were trimmed by 3 bases and 2 bases, with 13 bases remaining between them. The CDR3: CASSHGVAQQETQYF. DNA for the CDR3: TGTGCCAGCAGCCATGGAGTGGCACAGCAAGAGACCCAGTACTTC.

The rearrangement links TRBV19 to TRBJ2-1; D gene ambiguous. This CDR3 region has 15 residues. The V end lost 0 bases, the J end lost 0 bases, and 6 bases lay between the germline ends. The V gene's germline CDR1 is LNHDA and CDR2 SQIVND (reference sequence). Here the CDR3 DNA reads TGTGCCAGTAGTATAGATCTGGGCTCCTACAATGAGCAGTTCTTC. This gives the protein CASSIDLGSYNEQFF.

This clone showed up just once. The chain couples TRBV27 to TRBJ2-7; the match to TRBD2 covers 13 bases. Germline loops: CDR1 MNHEY, CDR2 SMNVEV (reference sequence). This CDR3 comprises 16 residues. The J segment lost 7 bases and the V segment lost 5 bases, leaving 11 bases of the junction unmatched. CDR3 protein: CASSRSGLAGAGEQYF. The DNA of the CDR3 is TGTGCCAGCAGTCGCTCAGGACTAGCGGGAGCGGGGGAGCAGTACTTC.

J is TRBJ1-4 and V is TRBV27; tentatively, D is TRBD1 (5 bases). Trimming removed 3 bases from V and 8 bases from J, with 13 bases in between. CDR3 size: 14 residues. The germline V gene encodes CDR1 MNHEY and CDR2 SMNVEV (reference sequence). CDR3 amino acids: CASSFGGGAEKLFF. CDR3 coding DNA: TGTGCCAGCAGTTTTGGTGGTGGGGCGGAAAAACTGTTTTTT.

J is TRBJ2-7 and V is TRBV5-1; D is undetermined. The CDR3 contains 13 residues. Per germline, CDR1 SGHRS and CDR2 YFSETQ. The V gene lost 0 bases and the J gene lost 6 bases, with 10 bases spanning the gap. CDR3 in DNA: TGCGCCAGCAGCTTGGCCGGGCTCCCCGAGCAGTACTTC. Translation: CASSLAGLPEQYF.

Turning to this clone: This specimen includes other DNA sequences encoding the same CDR3. The J gene is TRBJ2-7, the V gene TRBV9; no definite D call. The V end lost 1 base, the J end lost 4 bases, and 12 bases lay between the germline ends. This CDR3 contains 14 residues. Germline CDR1 SGDLS, CDR2 YYNGEE. CDR3 in amino acids: CASSVQASSYEQYF. The CDR3 DNA reads TGTGCCAGCAGCGTACAGGCTTCCTCATACGAGCAGTACTTC. Full variable domain (rest looked up from reference TRBV9 and TRBJ2-7): DSGVTQTPKHLITATGQRVTLRCSPRSGDLSVYWYQQSLDQGLQFLIQYYNGEERAKGNILERFSAQQFPDLHSELNLSSLELGDSALYFCASSVQASSYEQYFGPGTRLTVT.

With respect to this clone: Other DNA sequences in this sample translate to the same CDR3. The rearrangement links TRBV7-9 to TRBJ2-3; maybe TRBD2 (5 bases). The CDR3 is 11 residues long. Germline V gives CDR1 SEHNR, CDR2 FQNEAQ (reference sequence). V lost 5 bases and J 5 bases, leaving 5 bases between the germline ends. The CDR3 is CASSRGDTQYF. For the CDR3, the DNA is TGTGCCAGCAGCCGGGGAGATACGCAGTATTTT.

The chain recombines TRBV27 with TRBJ2-1, with D uncertain. Germline V gives CDR1 MNHEY, CDR2 SMNVEV (reference sequence). The germline V and J ends were trimmed by 4 bases and 5 bases, with 15 bases remaining between them. There are 15 residues in the CDR3. The DNA of the CDR3 is TGTGCCAGCAGTTCCCCTCATCCTGGTCACAATGAGCAGTTCTTC. Translated: CASSSPHPGHNEQFF.

The chain uses TRBV6-1 and TRBJ2-5; 8 nucleotides match TRBD2. The CDR3 totals 15 residues. Trimming removed 8 bases from V and 4 bases from J; junction bases left unmatched: 12. CDR1 MNHNS and CDR2 SASEGT come from the germline V gene. Written as DNA, the CDR3 is TGTGCCAGCCCCTTCAAGCGAGCGGGAGTAGAGACCCAGTACTTC. Encoded protein: CASPFKRAGVETQYF.

The rearrangement links TRBV5-1 to TRBJ2-2, with TRBD1 matching over 7 bases. CDR1 and CDR2 (germline): SGHRS, YFSETQ. V lost 2 bases to trimming and J lost 3 bases; unmatched junction nucleotides: 10. The CDR3 has 17 amino acids. The CDR3 coding sequence is TGCGCCAGCAGCTTAACAGGGGAATCGGGCGACACCGGGGAGCTGTTTTTT. It encodes CASSLTGESGDTGELFF.

The genes are TRBV7-6 and TRBJ1-5; D is perhaps TRBD1 (5 bases). Trimming removed 2 bases from V and 0 bases from J, with 8 bases in between. This CDR3 has 15 residues. Germline V gives CDR1 SGHVS, CDR2 FNYEAQ. This CDR3 is CASSLTGLSNQPQHF. The DNA of the CDR3 is TGTGCCAGCAGCTTAACAGGCCTTAGCAATCAGCCCCAGCATTTT.

This chain joins TRBV28 and TRBJ2-7; TRBD2 matches at 10 bases. Germline V gives CDR1 MDHEN, CDR2 SYDVKM. The CDR3 extends over 13 amino acids. J gave up 5 bases and V 9 bases, and 7 bases lay outside the gene matches. CDR3 sequence: CASTVAGGNEQYF. CDR3 sequence (DNA): TGTGCCAGTACCGTAGCGGGAGGAAACGAGCAGTACTTC.

The rearrangement links TRBV2 to TRBJ2-5; 8 bases align to TRBD1. The V gene end was trimmed by 2 bases and the J gene end by 5 bases; junction bases not matched to a gene: 7. CDR3 length: 15 residues. Germline-derived CDR1 and CDR2 are SNHLY and FYNNEI. The CDR3 coding sequence is TGTGCCAGCAGTGAACGGGACAGGACCTGGGAGACCCAGTACTTC. Protein sequence: CASSERDRTWETQYF.